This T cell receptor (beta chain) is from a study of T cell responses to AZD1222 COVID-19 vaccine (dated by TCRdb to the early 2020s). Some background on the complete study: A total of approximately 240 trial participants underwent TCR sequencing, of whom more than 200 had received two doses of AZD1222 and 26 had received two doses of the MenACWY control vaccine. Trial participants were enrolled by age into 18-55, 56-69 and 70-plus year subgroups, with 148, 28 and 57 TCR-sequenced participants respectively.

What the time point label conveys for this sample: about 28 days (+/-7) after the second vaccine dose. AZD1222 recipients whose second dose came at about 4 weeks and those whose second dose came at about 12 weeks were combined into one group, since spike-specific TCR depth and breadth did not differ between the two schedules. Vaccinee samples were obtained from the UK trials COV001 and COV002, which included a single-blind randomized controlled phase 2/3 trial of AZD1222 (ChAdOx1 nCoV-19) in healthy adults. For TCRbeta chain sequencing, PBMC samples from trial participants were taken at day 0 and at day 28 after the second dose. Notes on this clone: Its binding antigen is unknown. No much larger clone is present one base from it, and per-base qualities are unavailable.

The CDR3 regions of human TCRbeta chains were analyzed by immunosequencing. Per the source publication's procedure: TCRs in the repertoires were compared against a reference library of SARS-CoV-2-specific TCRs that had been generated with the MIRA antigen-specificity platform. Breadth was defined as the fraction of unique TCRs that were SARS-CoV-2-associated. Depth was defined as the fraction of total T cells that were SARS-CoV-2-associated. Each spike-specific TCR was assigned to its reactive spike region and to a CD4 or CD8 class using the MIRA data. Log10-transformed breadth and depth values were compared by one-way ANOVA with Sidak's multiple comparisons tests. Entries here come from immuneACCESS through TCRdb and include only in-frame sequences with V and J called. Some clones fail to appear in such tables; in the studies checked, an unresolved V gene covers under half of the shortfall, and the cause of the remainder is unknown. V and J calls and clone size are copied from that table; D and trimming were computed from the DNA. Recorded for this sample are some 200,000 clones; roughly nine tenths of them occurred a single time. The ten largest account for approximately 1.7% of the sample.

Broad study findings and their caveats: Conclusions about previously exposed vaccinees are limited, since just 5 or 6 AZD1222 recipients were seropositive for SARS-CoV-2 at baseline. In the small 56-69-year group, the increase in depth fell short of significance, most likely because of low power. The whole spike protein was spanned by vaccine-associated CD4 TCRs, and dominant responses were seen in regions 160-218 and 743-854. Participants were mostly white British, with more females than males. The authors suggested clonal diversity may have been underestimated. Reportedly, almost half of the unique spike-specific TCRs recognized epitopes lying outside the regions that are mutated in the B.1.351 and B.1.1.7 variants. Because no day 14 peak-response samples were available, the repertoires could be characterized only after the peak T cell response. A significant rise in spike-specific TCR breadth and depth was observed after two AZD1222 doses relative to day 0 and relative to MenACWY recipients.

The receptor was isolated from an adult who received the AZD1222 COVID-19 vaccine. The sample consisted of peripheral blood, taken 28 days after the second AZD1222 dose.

The DNA sequence is as follows: TGTGCCAGCAGCTTAGCGGACAGGGGTTCACCCCTCCACTTT. This encodes CASSLADRGSPLHF. This chain joins TRBV7-8 to TRBJ1-6, and TRBD1 aligns with 9 junction nucleotides. V lost 0 bases and J lost 9 bases, and the count of bases not matched to a germline gene is 0. The cysteine opens and the phenylalanine closes a CDR3 of 14 amino acids. The only DNA kept is the CDR3, 42 bases in frame from the first base. CDR1 and CDR2 are read off the germline V gene as SGHVS and FQNEAQ.